The 3 T cell receptor beta chains listed next were all sequenced from one sample in a study of breast tumors, draining lymph nodes, adjacent tissues. Via MiXCR, TCRdb re-called the multiplex PCR reads, giving one row per CDR3 protein. This table has 120,000 to 150,000 distinct CDR3 sequences, approximately 29% appearing once. The lymph nodes were axillary draining lymph nodes from breast cancer patients. The sample consisted of axillary lymph node tissue. These TCRs come from a female donor with breast cancer. Some clones in this sample may be carry-over from other donors' samples.

The V call is TRBV7-3, the J call TRBJ2-1; no clear D gene. V lost 8 bases to trimming and J lost 6 bases, with 14 bases between them. Germline CDR1 SGHTA, CDR2 FQGTGA. The CDR3 spans 13 residues. The CDR3 DNA reads as TGTGCCAGCGCCCAAACTTCTGGCAATGAGCAGTTCTTC. This sequence encodes CASAQTSGNEQFF.

This clonotype was observed many times. The chain carries TRBV7-8 and TRBJ2-3; TRBD1 aligns across 9 bases. V trimming: 2 bases; J trimming: 1 base; junction bases outside the gene matches: 1. Germline CDR1 is SGHVS and CDR2 is FQNEAQ. The CDR3 totals 15 residues. CDR3 in amino acids: CASSLWTGGTDTQYF. The CDR3 DNA follows: TGTGCCAGCAGCTTATGGACAGGGGGCACAGATACGCAGTATTTT.

The rearrangement uses TRBV6-5 and TRBJ1-1, with TRBD1 matching over 7 bases. The CDR3 runs 14 residues. Looked up from germline, CDR1 is MNHEY and CDR2 is SVGAGI. The J segment lost 1 base and the V segment lost 6 bases, leaving 5 bases of the junction unmatched. The CDR3 spells CASSLTGANTEAFF. The CDR3 bases are TGTGCCAGCAGCCTAACAGGGGCGAACACTGAAGCTTTCTTT.